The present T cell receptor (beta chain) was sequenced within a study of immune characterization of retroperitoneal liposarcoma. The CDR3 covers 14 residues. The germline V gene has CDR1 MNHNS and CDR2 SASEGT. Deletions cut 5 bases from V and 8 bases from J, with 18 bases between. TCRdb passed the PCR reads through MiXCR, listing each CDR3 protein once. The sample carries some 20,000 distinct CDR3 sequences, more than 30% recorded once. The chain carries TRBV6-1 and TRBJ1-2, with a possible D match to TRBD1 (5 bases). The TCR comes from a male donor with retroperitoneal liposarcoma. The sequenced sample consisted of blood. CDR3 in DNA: TGTGCCAGCAGTTACAACTCCGGGGCCGGGGGCTACACCTTC. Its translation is CASSYNSGAGGYTF.